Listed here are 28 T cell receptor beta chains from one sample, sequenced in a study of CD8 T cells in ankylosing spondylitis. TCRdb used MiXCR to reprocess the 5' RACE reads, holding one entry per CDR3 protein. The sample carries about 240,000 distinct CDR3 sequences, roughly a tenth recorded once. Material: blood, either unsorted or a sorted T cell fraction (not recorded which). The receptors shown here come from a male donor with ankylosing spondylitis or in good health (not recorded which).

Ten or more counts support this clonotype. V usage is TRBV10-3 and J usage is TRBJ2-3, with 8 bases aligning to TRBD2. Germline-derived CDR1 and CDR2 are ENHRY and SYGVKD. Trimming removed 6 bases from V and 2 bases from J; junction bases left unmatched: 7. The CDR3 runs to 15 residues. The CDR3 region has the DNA TGTGCCATCAGACCTATAGCGGGAAACACAGATACGCAGTATTTT. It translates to CAIRPIAGNTDTQYF.

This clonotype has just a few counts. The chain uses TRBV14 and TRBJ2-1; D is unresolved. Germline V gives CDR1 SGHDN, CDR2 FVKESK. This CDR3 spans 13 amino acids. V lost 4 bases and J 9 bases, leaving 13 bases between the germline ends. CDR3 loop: CASSPFFGGEQFF. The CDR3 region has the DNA TGTGCCAGCAGCCCCTTCTTTGGCGGTGAGCAGTTCTTC.

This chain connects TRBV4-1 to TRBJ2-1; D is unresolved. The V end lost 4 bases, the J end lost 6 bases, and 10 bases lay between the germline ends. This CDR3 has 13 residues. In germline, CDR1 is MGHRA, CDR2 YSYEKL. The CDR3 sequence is CASSLRSPNEQFF. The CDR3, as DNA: TGCGCCAGCAGCCTCAGGAGCCCCAATGAGCAGTTCTTC.

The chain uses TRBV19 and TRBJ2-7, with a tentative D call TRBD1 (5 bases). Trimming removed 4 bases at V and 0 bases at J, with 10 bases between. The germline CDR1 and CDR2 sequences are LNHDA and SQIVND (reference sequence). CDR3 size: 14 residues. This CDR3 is CASSNDRSSYEQYF. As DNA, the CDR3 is TGTGCCAGTAGTAACGACAGATCCTCCTACGAGCAGTACTTC.

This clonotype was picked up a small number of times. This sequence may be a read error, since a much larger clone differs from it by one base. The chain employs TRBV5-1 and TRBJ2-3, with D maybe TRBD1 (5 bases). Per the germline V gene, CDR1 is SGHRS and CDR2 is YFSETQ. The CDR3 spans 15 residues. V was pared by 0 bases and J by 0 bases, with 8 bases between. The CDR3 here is CASSLVQGSTDTQYF. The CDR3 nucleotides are TGCGCCAGCAGCTTGGTGCAGGGAAGCACAGATACGCAGTATTTT. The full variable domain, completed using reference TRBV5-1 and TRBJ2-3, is KAGVTQTPRYLIKTRGQQVTLSCSPISGHRSVSWYQQTPGQGLQFLFEYFSETQRNKGNFPGRFSGRQFSNSRSEMNVSTLELGDSALYLCASSLVQGSTDTQYFGPGTRLTVL.

This CDR3 reads CASSLEQGPPNTGELFF. The CDR3 nucleotides are TGTGCCAGCAGCTTGGAACAGGGTCCGCCGAACACCGGGGAGCTGTTTTTT. The chain employs TRBV5-4 and TRBJ2-2; tentative D call: TRBD1 (6 bases). From germline, CDR1 is SGHNT and CDR2 YYREEE (reference sequence). The CDR3 has 17 residues. Trimming left V 0 bases short and J 0 bases short, with 12 bases between. The full variable domain, in which reference TRBV5-4 and TRBJ2-2 provide the parts outside the CDR3, is ETGVTQSPTHLIKTRGQQVTLRCSSQSGHNTVSWYQQALGQGPQFIFQYYREEENGRGNFPPRFSGLQFPNYSSELNVNALELDDSALYLCASSLEQGPPNTGELFFGEGSRLTVL.

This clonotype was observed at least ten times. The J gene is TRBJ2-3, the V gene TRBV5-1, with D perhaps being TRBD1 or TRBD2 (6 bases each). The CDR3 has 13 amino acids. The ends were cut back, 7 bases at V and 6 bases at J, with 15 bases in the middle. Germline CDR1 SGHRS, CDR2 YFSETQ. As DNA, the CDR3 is TGCGCCAGCGCAGGGGCGGGGAGGGATACGCAGTATTTT. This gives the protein CASAGAGRDTQYF.

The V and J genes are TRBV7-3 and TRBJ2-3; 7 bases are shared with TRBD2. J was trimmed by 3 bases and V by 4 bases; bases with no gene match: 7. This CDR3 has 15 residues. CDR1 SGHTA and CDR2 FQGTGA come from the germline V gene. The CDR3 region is CASSSAGRETDTQYF. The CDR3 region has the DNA TGTGCCAGCAGCTCCGCGGGGCGGGAGACAGATACGCAGTATTTT.

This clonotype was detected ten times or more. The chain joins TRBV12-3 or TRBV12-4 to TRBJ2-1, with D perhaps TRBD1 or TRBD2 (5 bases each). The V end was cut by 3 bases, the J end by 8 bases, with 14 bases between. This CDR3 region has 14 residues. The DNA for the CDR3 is TGTGCCAGCAGTTTTGGGGGTGGGGAAGATGAGCAGTTCTTC. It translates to CASSFGGGEDEQFF.

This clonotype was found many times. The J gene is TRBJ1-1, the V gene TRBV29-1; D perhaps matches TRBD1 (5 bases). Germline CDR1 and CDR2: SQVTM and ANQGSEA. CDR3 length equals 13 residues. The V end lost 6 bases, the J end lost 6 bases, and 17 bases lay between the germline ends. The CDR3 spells CSVDKGQGSEAFF. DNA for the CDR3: TGCAGCGTCGACAAGGGGCAGGGATCTGAAGCTTTCTTT.

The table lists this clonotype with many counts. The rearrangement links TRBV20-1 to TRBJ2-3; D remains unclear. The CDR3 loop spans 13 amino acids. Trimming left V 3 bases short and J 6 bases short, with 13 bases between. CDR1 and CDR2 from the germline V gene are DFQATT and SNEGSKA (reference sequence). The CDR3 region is CSASEEGTDTQYF. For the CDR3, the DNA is TGCAGTGCTAGTGAGGAAGGAACGGATACGCAGTATTTT.

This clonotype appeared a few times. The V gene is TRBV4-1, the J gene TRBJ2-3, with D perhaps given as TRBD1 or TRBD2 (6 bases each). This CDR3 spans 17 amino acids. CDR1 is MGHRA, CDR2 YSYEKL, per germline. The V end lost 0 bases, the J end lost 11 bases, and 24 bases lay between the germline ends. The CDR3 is CASSQEFRGPTSKLQYF. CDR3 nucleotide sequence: TGCGCCAGCAGCCAAGAGTTTCGGGGGCCTACCTCAAAATTGCAGTATTTT.

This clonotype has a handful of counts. The CDR3 nucleotides are TGTGCCAGCAGCTTAGGTTTTCAAGCCTACGAGCAGTACTTC. Protein product: CASSLGFQAYEQYF. The chain joins TRBV7-9 to TRBJ2-7, with D uncertain. V was trimmed by 1 base and J by 2 bases, leaving 9 bases between them. The CDR3 is 14 residues long. Per germline, CDR1 SEHNR and CDR2 FQNEAQ (reference sequence).

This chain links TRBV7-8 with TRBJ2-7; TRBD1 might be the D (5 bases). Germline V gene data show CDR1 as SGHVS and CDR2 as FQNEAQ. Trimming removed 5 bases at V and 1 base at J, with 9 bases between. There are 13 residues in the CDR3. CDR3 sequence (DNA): TGTGCCAGCAGCCGGAGACAGTCCTACGAGCAGTACTTC. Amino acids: CASSRRQSYEQYF.

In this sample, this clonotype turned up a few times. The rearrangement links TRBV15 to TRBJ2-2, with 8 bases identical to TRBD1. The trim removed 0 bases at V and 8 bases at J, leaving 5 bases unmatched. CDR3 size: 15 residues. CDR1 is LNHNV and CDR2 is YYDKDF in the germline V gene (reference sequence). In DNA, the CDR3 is TGTGCCACCAGCAGAGATTTGACAGGGGCTGGGGAGCTGTTTTTT. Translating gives CATSRDLTGAGELFF.

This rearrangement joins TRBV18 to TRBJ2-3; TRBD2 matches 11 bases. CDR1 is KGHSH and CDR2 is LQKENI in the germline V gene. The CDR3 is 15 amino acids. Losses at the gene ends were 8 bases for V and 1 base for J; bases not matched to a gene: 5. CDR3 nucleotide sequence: TGTGCCAGCCGTACTAGCGGGGGACGCACAGATACGCAGTATTTT. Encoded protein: CASRTSGGRTDTQYF.

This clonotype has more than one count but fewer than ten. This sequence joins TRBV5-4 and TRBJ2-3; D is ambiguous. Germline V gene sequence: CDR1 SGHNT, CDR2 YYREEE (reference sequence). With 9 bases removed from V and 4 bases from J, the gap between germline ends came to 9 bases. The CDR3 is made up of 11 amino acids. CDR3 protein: CATQIADTQYF. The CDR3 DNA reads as TGTGCCACCCAAATTGCAGATACGCAGTATTTT.

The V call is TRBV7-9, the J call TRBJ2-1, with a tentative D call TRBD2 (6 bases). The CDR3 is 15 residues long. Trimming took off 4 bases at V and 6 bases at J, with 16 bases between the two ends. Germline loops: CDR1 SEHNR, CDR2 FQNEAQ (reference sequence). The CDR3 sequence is CASSSTDYQGNEQFF. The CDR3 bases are TGTGCCAGCAGCTCTACGGACTATCAGGGCAATGAGCAGTTCTTC.

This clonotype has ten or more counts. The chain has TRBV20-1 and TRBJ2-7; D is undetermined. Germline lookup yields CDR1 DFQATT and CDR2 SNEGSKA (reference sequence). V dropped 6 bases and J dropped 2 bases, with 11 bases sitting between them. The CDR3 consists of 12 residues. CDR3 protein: CSARSFTYEQYF. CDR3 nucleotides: TGCAGTGCAAGGTCGTTTACCTACGAGCAGTACTTC.

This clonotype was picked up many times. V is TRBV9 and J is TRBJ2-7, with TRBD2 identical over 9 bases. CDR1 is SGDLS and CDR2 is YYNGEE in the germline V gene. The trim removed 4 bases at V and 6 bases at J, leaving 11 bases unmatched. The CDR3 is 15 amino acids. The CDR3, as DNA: TGTGCCAGCAGCTTGCGGGAGGGCATGGGGAGCGAGCAGTACTTC. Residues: CASSLREGMGSEQYF. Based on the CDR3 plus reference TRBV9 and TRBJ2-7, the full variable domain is DSGVTQTPKHLITATGQRVTLRCSPRSGDLSVYWYQQSLDQGLQFLIQYYNGEERAKGNILERFSAQQFPDLHSELNLSSLELGDSALYFCASSLREGMGSEQYFGPGTRLTVT.

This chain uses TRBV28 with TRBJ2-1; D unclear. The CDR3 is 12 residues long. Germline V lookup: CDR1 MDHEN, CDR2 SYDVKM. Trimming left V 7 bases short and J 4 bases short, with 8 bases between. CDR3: CASTDFYNEQFF. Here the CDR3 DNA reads TGTGCCAGCACCGACTTTTACAATGAGCAGTTCTTC. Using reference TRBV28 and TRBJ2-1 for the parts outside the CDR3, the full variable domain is DVKVTQSSRYLVKRTGEKVFLECVQDMDHENMFWYRQDPGLGLRLIYFSYDVKMKEKGDIPEGYSVSREKKERFSLILESASTNQTSMYLCASTDFYNEQFFGPGTRLTVL.

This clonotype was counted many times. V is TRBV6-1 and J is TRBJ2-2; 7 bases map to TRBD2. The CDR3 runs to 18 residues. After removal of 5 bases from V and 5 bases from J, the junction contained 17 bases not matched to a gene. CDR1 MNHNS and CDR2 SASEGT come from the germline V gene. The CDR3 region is CASSKIAGGGPSTGELFF. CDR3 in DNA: TGTGCCAGCAGTAAGATAGCTGGGGGAGGGCCGAGTACCGGGGAGCTGTTTTTT.

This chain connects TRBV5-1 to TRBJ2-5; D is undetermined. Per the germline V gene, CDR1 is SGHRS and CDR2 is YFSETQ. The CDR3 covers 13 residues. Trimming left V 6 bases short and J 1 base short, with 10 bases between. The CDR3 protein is CASTRGFQETQYF. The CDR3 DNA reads TGCGCCAGCACCCGCGGATTCCAAGAGACCCAGTACTTC.

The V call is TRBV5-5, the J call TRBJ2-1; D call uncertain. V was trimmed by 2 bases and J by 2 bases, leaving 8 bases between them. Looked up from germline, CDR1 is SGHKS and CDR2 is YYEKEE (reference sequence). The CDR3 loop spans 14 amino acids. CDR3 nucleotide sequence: TGTGCCAGCAGCTTCCAAGACCCCTACAATGAGCAGTTCTTC. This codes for CASSFQDPYNEQFF.

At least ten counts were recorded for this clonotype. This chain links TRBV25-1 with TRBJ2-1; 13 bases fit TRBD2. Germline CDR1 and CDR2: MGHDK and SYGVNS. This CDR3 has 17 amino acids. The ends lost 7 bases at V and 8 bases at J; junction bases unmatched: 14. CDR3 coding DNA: TGTGCCAGCAACGACCATACTAGCGGGGGGGAAGTCGATGAGCAGTTCTTC. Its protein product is CASNDHTSGGEVDEQFF.

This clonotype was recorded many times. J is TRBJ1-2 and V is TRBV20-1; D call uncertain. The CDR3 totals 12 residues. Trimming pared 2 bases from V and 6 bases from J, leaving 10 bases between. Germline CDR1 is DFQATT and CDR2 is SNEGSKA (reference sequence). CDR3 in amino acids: CSARSFRDGYTF. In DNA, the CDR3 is TGCAGTGCTAGATCCTTCCGGGATGGCTACACCTTC.

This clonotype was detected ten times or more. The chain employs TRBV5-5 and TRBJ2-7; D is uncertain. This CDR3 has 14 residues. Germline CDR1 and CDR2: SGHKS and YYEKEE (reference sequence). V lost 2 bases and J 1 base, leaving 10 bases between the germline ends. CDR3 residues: CASSFATDSYEQYF. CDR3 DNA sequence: TGTGCCAGCAGCTTCGCGACGGATTCCTACGAGCAGTACTTC.

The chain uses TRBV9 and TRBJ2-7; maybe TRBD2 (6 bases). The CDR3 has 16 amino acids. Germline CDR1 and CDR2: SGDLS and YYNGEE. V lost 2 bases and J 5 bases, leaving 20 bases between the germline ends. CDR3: CASSVYEEGFLNEQYF. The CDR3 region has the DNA TGTGCCAGCAGCGTTTACGAGGAGGGGTTTTTGAACGAGCAGTACTTC.